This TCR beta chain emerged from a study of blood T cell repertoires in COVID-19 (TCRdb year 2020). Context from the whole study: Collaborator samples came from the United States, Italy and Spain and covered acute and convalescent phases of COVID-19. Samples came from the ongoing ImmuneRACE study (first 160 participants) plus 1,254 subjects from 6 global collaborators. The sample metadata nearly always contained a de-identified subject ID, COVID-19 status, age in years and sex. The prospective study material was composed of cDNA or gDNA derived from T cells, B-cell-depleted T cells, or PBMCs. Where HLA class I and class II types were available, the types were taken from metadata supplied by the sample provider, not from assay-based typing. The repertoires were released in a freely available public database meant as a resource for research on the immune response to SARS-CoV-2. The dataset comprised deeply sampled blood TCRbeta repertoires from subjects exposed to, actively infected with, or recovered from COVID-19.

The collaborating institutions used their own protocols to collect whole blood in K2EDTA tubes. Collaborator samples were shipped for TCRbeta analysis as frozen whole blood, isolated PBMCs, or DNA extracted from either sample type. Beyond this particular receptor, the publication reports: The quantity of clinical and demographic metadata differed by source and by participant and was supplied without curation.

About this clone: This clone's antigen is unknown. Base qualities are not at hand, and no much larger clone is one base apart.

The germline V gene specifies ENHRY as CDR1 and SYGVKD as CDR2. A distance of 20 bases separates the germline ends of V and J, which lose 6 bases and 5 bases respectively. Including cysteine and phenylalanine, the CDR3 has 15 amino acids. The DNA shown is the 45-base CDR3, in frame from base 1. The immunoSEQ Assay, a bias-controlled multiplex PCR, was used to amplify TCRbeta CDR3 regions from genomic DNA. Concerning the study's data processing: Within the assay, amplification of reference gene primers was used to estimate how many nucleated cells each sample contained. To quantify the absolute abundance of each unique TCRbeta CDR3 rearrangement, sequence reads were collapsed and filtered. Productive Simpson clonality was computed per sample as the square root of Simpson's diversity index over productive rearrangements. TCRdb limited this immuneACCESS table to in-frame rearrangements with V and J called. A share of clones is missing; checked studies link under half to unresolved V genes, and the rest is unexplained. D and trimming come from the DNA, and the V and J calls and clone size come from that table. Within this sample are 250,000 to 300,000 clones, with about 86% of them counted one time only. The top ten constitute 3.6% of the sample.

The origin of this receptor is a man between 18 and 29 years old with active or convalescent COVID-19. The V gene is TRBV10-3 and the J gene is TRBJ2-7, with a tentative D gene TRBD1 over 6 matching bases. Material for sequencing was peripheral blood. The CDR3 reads CAIRLTGMRDDEQYF. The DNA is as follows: TGTGCCATCAGACTAACAGGGATGCGCGACGACGAGCAGTACTTC.